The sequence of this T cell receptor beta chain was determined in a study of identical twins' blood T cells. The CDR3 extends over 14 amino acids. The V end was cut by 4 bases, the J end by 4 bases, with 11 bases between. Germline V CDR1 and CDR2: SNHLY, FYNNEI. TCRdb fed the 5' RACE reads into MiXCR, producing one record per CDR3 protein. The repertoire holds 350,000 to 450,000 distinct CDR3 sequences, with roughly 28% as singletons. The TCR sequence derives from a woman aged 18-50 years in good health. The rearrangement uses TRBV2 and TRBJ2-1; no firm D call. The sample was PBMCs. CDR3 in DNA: TGTGCCAGCAGTGTAAGCCCCGGTTACAATGAGCAGTTCTTC. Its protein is CASSVSPGYNEQFF.